The 9 T cell receptor beta chains in this list originate from one sample, sequenced in a study of T cell responses to AZD1222 COVID-19 vaccine. Here immunoSEQ multiplex PCR was the method, and the copy in TCRdb shows in-frame clones only, minus some. The sample lists around 160,000 clones, about nine tenths occurring once. The material sequenced was peripheral blood, taken 28 days after the second AZD1222 dose. The source of these receptors is an adult who received the AZD1222 COVID-19 vaccine.

V gene TRBV18 combines with J gene TRBJ2-4; 8 bases match TRBD1. Germline V gives CDR1 KGHSH, CDR2 LQKENI. This CDR3 region has 16 residues. The J segment lost 8 bases and the V segment lost 1 base, leaving 10 bases of the junction unmatched. In nucleotides, the CDR3 is TGTGCCAGCTCACCACTCGGGACAGGCAGTGGGGACATTCAGTACTTC. Translating gives CASSPLGTGSGDIQYF.

V and J are TRBV18 and TRBJ1-2, with TRBD1 as a possible D gene (5 bases). Germline values: CDR1 KGHSH, CDR2 LQKENI. This CDR3 contains 15 residues. V was cut by 3 bases and J by 4 bases, with 15 bases left in between. The CDR3 region has the DNA TGTGCCAGCTCACCTTACCCGGACATCCCCTATGGCTACACCTTC. It codes for CASSPYPDIPYGYTF.

In regard to this clone: The same CDR3 arises from other DNA sequences in this sample as well. The V call is TRBV20-1, the J call TRBJ1-1; no firm D call. The germline gives CDR1 DFQATT, CDR2 SNEGSKA (reference sequence). The CDR3 sequence is 11 residues long. Trimming shortened V by 1 base and J by 2 bases, and 2 bases separated the two germline ends. The CDR3 reads CSARVNTEAFF. The CDR3 DNA follows: TGCAGTGCTAGAGTCAACACTGAAGCTTTCTTT.

A word on this clone: The sample contains more than one DNA sequence encoding this CDR3. The gene calls are TRBV12-3 or TRBV12-4 and TRBJ1-1; D call uncertain. The CDR3 runs 12 residues. With 6 bases removed from V and 4 bases from J, the gap between germline ends came to 9 bases. The CDR3 coding sequence is TGTGCCAGCAGCCTCCGAGTCACTGAAGCTTTCTTT. This translates into CASSLRVTEAFF.

The J gene is TRBJ2-1, the V gene TRBV11-2; the match to TRBD2 covers 7 bases. Germline V gives CDR1 SGHAT, CDR2 FQNNGV. Germline trimming cut 5 bases from V and 1 base from J; bases unmatched to any gene: 5. CDR3 length: 15 residues. The CDR3 region has the DNA TGTGCCAGCAGCCGGCGGGAGAAGTCCTACAATGAGCAGTTCTTC. Its protein product is CASSRREKSYNEQFF.

The CDR3, as DNA: TGTGCCAGCAGCCGGAACACTGAAGCTTTCTTT. Amino acid sequence: CASSRNTEAFF. The rearrangement links TRBV6-5 to TRBJ1-1; D gene ambiguous. Germline V CDR1 and CDR2: MNHEY, SVGAGI. The V and J ends lost 6 bases and 1 base respectively, with 3 bases between them. The CDR3 sequence is 11 residues long.

The V call is TRBV5-3, the J call TRBJ2-5; no clear D. TRBV5-3 is designated an ORF whose function remains uncertain. Between the trimmed V and J ends, which lost 1 base and 1 base, there was a span of 20 bases. The CDR3 is 18 amino acids. In nucleotides, the CDR3 is TGTGCCAGAAGCTTGTATTCTCAGCGAAGGTTTGGCCAAGAGACCCAGTACTTC. This translates into CARSLYSQRRFGQETQYF.

As for this clone: Different DNA sequences within this sample yield the same CDR3. This chain connects TRBV12-3 or TRBV12-4 to TRBJ1-3; D remains ambiguous. Trimming left V 1 base short and J 7 bases short, with 8 bases between. There are 13 residues in the CDR3. The DNA of the CDR3 is TGTGCCAGCAGTTTAGGGCCCGGGAACACCATATATTTT. This sequence encodes CASSLGPGNTIYF.

In regard to this clone: At one end, the junction sequence differs from germline, possibly due to a read error. This chain uses TRBV15 with TRBJ1-5; D is undetermined. Germline loops: CDR1 LNHNV, CDR2 YYDKDF (reference sequence). The CDR3 extends over 14 amino acids. Here the CDR3 reads CATSRVGRHQAQHF. CDR3 nucleotides: TGTGCCACCAGCAGAGTCGGGAGGCATCAGGCCCAGCATTTT.